This entry is about one T cell receptor (beta chain). The source of the sample is a study of blood T cell repertoires in COVID-19. The germline V gene has CDR1 MNHEY and CDR2 SVGEGT. This CDR3 has 15 residues. V was trimmed by 2 bases and J by 6 bases, leaving 17 bases between them. Some clones are missing from TCRdb's copy, which holds only in-frame ones; the method was immunoSEQ multiplex PCR. Of tens of thousands of clones listed, about 83% are singletons. Sequencing used peripheral blood. The TCR originated in a man in his 70s with COVID-19, enrolled during active disease. The rearrangement links TRBV6-2 or TRBV6-3 to TRBJ2-7, with a tentative D call TRBD2 (7 bases). The CDR3 spells CASSYAGAGGSEQYF. DNA for the CDR3: TGTGCCAGCAGTTACGCGGGGGCCGGGGGTAGCGAGCAGTACTTC.